This T cell receptor (beta chain) was found in a study of cytomegalovirus exposure and HLA in healthy donors. Study-wide context: HLA-typed donors contributed around 85 million unique TCRs, which were held in an early data release.

The primer mix had 60 Vbeta and 13 Jbeta primers. Only in-frame clones appear in the TCRdb table, and some are missing; sequencing was by immunoSEQ multiplex PCR. The data hold about 150,000 clones, with over 80% observed a single time. Comments on this clone: Its antigen is undetermined.

General study points: In a later analysis, an Asian-associated ancestry cluster reportedly showed fewer N-insertions than the approximately 670-donor mean.

The CDR3 totals 15 residues. Germline CDR1 SGHTS, CDR2 YDEGEE. The ends were cut back, 5 bases at V and 2 bases at J, with 14 bases in the middle. Sampled while nominally healthy, donors likely had unrecorded immune exposures. The specimen was PBMCs. This rearrangement joins TRBV5-8 to TRBJ2-1; D perhaps matches TRBD1 (5 bases). This clonotype originated in a woman between 18 and 30 years old in good health and CMV-seronegative. The chain's CDR3 is CASRLRALAYNEQFF. In nucleotides, the CDR3 is TGTGCCAGCAGACTCAGGGCCTTGGCCTACAATGAGCAGTTCTTC.